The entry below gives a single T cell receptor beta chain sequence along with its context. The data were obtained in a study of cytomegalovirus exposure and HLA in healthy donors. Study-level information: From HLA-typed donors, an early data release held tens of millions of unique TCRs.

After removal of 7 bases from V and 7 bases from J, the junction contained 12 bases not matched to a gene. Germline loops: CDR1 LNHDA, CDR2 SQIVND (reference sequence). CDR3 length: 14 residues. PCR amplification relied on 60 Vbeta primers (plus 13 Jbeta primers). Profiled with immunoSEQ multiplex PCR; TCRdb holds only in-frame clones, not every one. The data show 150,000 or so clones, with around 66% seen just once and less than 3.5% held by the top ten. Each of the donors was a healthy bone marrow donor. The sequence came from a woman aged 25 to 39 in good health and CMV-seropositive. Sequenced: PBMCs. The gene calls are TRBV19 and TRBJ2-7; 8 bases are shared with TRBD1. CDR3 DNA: TGTGCCAGTACCTCTGGGCAGGGGGCATGGGAGCAGTACTTC. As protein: CASTSGQGAWEQYF.